This TCR beta chain was sequenced for a study of cytomegalovirus exposure and HLA in healthy donors. In its sample, this clone was seen a few times. Its antigen is not identified. Study-wide points: Highly shared sequence variants in one cluster were likely a sequencing artifact. Most TCR beta V segments were productive about 90% or about 30% of the time in an earlier analysis. Several top significant clusters appeared, in a later analysis, to be linked to common viral pathogens. Presence/absence analyses assumed roughly uniform sequencing depth across donors.

Primers: 60 Vbeta forward and 13 Jbeta reverse. TCRdb keeps only in-frame clones here, not all; method: immunoSEQ multiplex PCR. This table holds around 130,000 clones, 8.5% found once. Germline-derived CDR1 and CDR2 are ENHRY and SYGVKD. CDR3 length: 14 residues. Trimming removed 10 bases at V and 3 bases at J, with 18 bases between. The receptor was derived from a middle-aged man in good health and CMV-seronegative. J is TRBJ1-1 and V is TRBV10-3; a possible D gene is TRBD1 (6 bases). The sample consisted of PBMCs. The CDR3 DNA is TGTGCCACCAATGTCAAGGGGGTTTACACTGAAGCTTTCTTT. Translated, it gives CATNVKGVYTEAFF.